Below are 32 T cell receptor beta chains sequenced from a single sample in a study of shared clonotypes between healthy human individuals. Libraries were prepared by immunoSEQ multiplex PCR; TCRdb keeps only in-frame clonotypes and omits some of them. This table has around 1 million clones, 76% appearing once. Specimen: memory CD4+ T cells sorted from blood. Subset meaning: CD45RA-negative fraction. These TCRs come from a young man in good health.

The chain carries TRBV4-1 and TRBJ1-5; no firm D call. This CDR3 has 16 residues. Germline V gene data show CDR1 as MGHRA and CDR2 as YSYEKL. V was clipped by 0 bases and J by 3 bases, with 12 bases between them. The CDR3 DNA sequence: TGCGCCAGCAGCCAAGATCCGGCAGGCCTCAATCAGCCCCAGCATTTT. Encoded protein: CASSQDPAGLNQPQHF.

The chain uses TRBV7-9 and TRBJ1-6; perhaps TRBD1 as D (6 bases). The V and J ends lost 4 bases and 8 bases respectively, with 18 bases between them. There are 16 residues in the CDR3. Germline assignment: CDR1 SEHNR and CDR2 FQNEAQ (reference sequence). The chain's CDR3 is CASSSKQGRGYSPLHF. The CDR3 nucleotides read TGTGCCAGCAGCTCGAAACAGGGTCGGGGATATTCACCCCTCCACTTT.

As concerns this clone: One junction end does not reproduce the germline sequence, and a read error may be involved. The identical CDR3 is also encoded by other nucleotide sequences in the sample. The chain carries TRBV7-9 and TRBJ2-7; 7 bases map to TRBD2. Germline CDR1 reads SEHNR; CDR2 reads FQNEAQ (reference sequence). The CDR3 extends over 16 amino acids. The CDR3 loop is CASSLEVAGSSYEQYF. The CDR3 DNA is TGCGCCAGCAGCTTAGAAGTAGCGGGTAGCTCCTACGAGCAGTACTTC.

A single count supports this clone. The chain has TRBV27 and TRBJ1-1, with 11 nucleotides matching TRBD1. CDR1 and CDR2 from the germline V gene are MNHEY and SMNVEV (reference sequence). This CDR3 spans 13 amino acids. V lost 4 bases to trimming and J lost 11 bases; unmatched junction nucleotides: 6. The CDR3 reads CASSSDRGRRAFF. In DNA form, the CDR3 reads TGTGCCAGCAGTTCGGACAGGGGGCGGAGGGCTTTCTTT.

The chain uses TRBV28 and TRBJ1-1; the D is unclear. The CDR3 spans 13 residues. V was trimmed by 8 bases and J by 1 base, leaving 11 bases between them. Germline V CDR1 and CDR2: MDHEN, SYDVKM. The CDR3 DNA sequence: TGTGCCAGCTGGGCGGTCCCGAACACTGAAGCTTTCTTT. This encodes CASWAVPNTEAFF.

This clone was counted only a few times. Other nucleotide sequences in the sample specify the same CDR3. The rearrangement links TRBV5-1 to TRBJ1-6, with 7 bases identical to TRBD1. With 0 bases clipped from V and 10 bases from J, the junction kept 4 bases outside the gene matches. The germline V gene has CDR1 SGHRS and CDR2 YFSETQ. The CDR3 is 14 residues long. CDR3 loop: CASSLGQGESPLHF. In nucleotides, the CDR3 is TGCGCCAGCAGCTTGGGACAGGGCGAGTCACCCCTCCACTTT.

The chain combines TRBV7-3 with TRBJ2-1, with a possible D match to TRBD2 (6 bases). From germline, CDR1 is SGHTA and CDR2 FQGTGA. V lost 5 bases and J 6 bases, leaving 14 bases between the germline ends. The CDR3 sequence is 14 residues long. CDR3 in DNA: TGTGCCAGCAGCCCGCGCGGGATCGGCAATGAGCAGTTCTTC. Encoded protein: CASSPRGIGNEQFF. The full variable domain, in which reference TRBV7-3 and TRBJ2-1 provide the parts outside the CDR3, is GAGVSQTPSNKVTEKGKYVELRCDPISGHTALYWYRQSLGQGPEFLIYFQGTGAADDSGLPNDRFFAVRPEGSVSTLKIQRTERGDSAVYLCASSPRGIGNEQFFGPGTRLTVL.

This clone turned up a few times. V gene TRBV6-1 combines with J gene TRBJ1-1; TRBD1 is a possible D gene (6 bases). Germline V lookup: CDR1 MNHNS, CDR2 SASEGT. V lost 7 bases and J lost 4, with 16 bases in between. There are 14 residues in the CDR3. The chain's CDR3 is CASIRDRPGTEAFF. The CDR3 nucleotides read TGTGCCAGCATACGCGACAGGCCAGGCACTGAAGCTTTCTTT.

This chain connects TRBV6-1 to TRBJ1-4, with 9 bases that match TRBD1. Germline CDR1 reads MNHNS; CDR2 reads SASEGT. This CDR3 is 14 amino acids long. J lost 7 bases, V lost 5 bases, and 5 bases had no gene match. Here the CDR3 reads CASSPRDRVEKLFF. For the CDR3, the DNA is TGTGCCAGCAGTCCCCGGGACAGGGTTGAAAAACTGTTTTTT.

This chain uses TRBV18 with TRBJ2-5; 8 nucleotides align to TRBD2. The CDR3 contains 15 residues. Germline trimming cut 3 bases from V and 1 base from J; bases unmatched to any gene: 4. Germline lookup yields CDR1 KGHSH and CDR2 LQKENI. CDR3 in amino acids: CASSPRTSIQETQYF. The CDR3 DNA follows: TGTGCCAGCTCACCTCGGACTAGCATCCAAGAGACCCAGTACTTC.

This chain uses TRBV5-1 with TRBJ2-3; TRBD1 matches at 8 bases. The V and J ends lost 6 bases and 4 bases, in that order; junction bases with no gene match: 7. CDR1 SGHRS and CDR2 YFSETQ come from the germline V gene. CDR3 length: 14 residues. CDR3 in DNA: TGCGCCAGCACCGTGGACAGGGCTGCAGATACGCAGTATTTT. Protein sequence: CASTVDRAADTQYF.

The chain has TRBV30 and TRBJ1-1; D gene uncertain. V lost 3 bases, J lost 4 bases, and 6 bases lay in between. The CDR3 has 11 residues. From germline, CDR1 is GTSNPN and CDR2 SVGIG (reference sequence). The CDR3 DNA follows: TGTGCCTGGAGGAGGCGCACTGAAGCTTTCTTT. As protein: CAWRRRTEAFF. Full variable domain (rest looked up from reference TRBV30 and TRBJ1-1): SQTIHQWPATLVQPVGSPLSLECTVEGTSNPNLYWYRQAAGRGLQLLFYSVGIGQISSEVPQNLSASRPQDRQFILSSKKLLLSDSGFYLCAWRRRTEAFFGQGTRLTVV.

This clone occurred once. A junction end diverges from the germline sequence, so it may reflect a read error. The same CDR3 is also encoded by other DNA sequences in this sample. This chain connects TRBV7-7 to TRBJ2-2; 8 bases map to TRBD2. Germline lookup yields CDR1 SSHAT and CDR2 FNYEAQ (reference sequence). The CDR3 extends over 15 amino acids. Here the CDR3 DNA reads TGTGCTAGCAGCTCAGGACTAGCTGGGACCGGGGAGCTGTTTTTT. This encodes CASSSGLAGTGELFF.

This clone has a handful of counts. The chain is built from TRBV6-5 and TRBJ2-1, with 8 bases identical to TRBD2. The CDR3 length is 14 residues. With V trimmed by 8 bases and J by 9 bases, 12 bases remained unmatched. The germline V gene encodes CDR1 MNHEY and CDR2 SVGAGI. CDR3 protein: CASWESGRGGEQFF. The CDR3 DNA is TGTGCCAGCTGGGAGAGCGGGAGAGGGGGTGAGCAGTTCTTC.

The chain has TRBV2 and TRBJ2-5, with D possibly TRBD1 on 6 matching bases. This CDR3 contains 13 residues. Germline values: CDR1 SNHLY, CDR2 FYNNEI. The V and J ends lost 7 bases and 2 bases respectively, with 11 bases between them. The DNA for the CDR3 is TGTGCCAGCATAAGGGGGATACAAGAGACCCAGTACTTC. Protein: CASIRGIQETQYF.

The CDR3 region has the DNA TGTGCCAGTATTGGGGGAGCCGGCATGGATGAAAAACTGTTTTTT. Amino acids: CASIGGAGMDEKLFF. The V and J genes are TRBV19 and TRBJ1-4; a weak D match, TRBD1 (5 bases). The germline V and J ends were trimmed by 7 bases and 6 bases, with 18 bases remaining between them. The CDR3 contains 15 residues. The germline CDR1 and CDR2 sequences are LNHDA and SQIVND (reference sequence).

The CDR3 bases are TGTGCCAGCAGCCCCTCAGTGGCGACGGAGACCCAGTACTTC. As protein: CASSPSVATETQYF. The chain links TRBV4-2 to TRBJ2-5; D unclear. This CDR3 has 14 residues. Germline V gene sequence: CDR1 LGHNA, CDR2 YNFKEQ. The V gene lost 4 bases and the J gene lost 5 bases, with 14 bases spanning the gap.

This clone occurred a few times. CDR3 bases: TGTGCCAGCAGTGTGAGGGACAGGGGGCCGGAAAAACTGTTTTTT. It encodes CASSVRDRGPEKLFF. The chain combines TRBV7-9 with TRBJ1-4; 12 nucleotides line up with TRBD1. Germline V lookup: CDR1 SEHNR, CDR2 FQNEAQ (reference sequence). The CDR3 runs to 15 residues. With V trimmed by 6 bases and J by 8 bases, 7 bases remained unmatched. The whole variable domain, remainder taken from reference TRBV7-9 and TRBJ1-4, is DTGVSQNPRHKITKRGQNVTFRCDPISEHNRLYWYRQTLGQGPEFLTYFQNEAQLEKSRLLSDRFSAERPKGSFSTLEIQRTEQGDSAMYLCASSVRDRGPEKLFFGSGTQLSVL.

The chain recombines TRBV6-6 with TRBJ1-2; 7 nucleotides line up with TRBD1. Trimming removed 2 bases from V and 2 bases from J; junction bases left unmatched: 5. CDR3 length: 15 amino acids. Germline V gene lookup returns CDR1 MNHNY and CDR2 SVGAGI (reference sequence). The CDR3 protein is CASSYPMTGNYGYTF. The CDR3 region has the DNA TGTGCCAGCAGTTACCCCATGACAGGGAACTATGGCTACACCTTC.

Here the CDR3 reads CASRLAETYEQYF. In DNA form, the CDR3 reads TGTGCCAGCCGACTAGCGGAGACCTACGAGCAGTACTTC. V usage is TRBV10-3 and J usage is TRBJ2-7; 9 bases match TRBD2. The CDR3 sequence is 13 residues long. Germline CDR1 and CDR2: ENHRY and SYGVKD. Germline trimming cut 10 bases from V and 2 bases from J; bases unmatched to any gene: 6.

The V and J genes are TRBV7-2 and TRBJ2-7, with 12 bases aligning to TRBD2. CDR3 length: 14 amino acids. The germline CDR1 and CDR2 sequences are SGHTA and FQGNSA. The V gene end was trimmed by 5 bases and the J gene end by 4 bases; junction bases not matched to a gene: 3. The CDR3 DNA is TGTGCCAGCAGCCCAACTAGCGGGAGGTACGAGCAGTACTTC. Amino acids: CASSPTSGRYEQYF.

This clone was counted a single time. The chain has TRBV12-5 and TRBJ2-7, with 8 bases aligning to TRBD1. CDR3 length: 15 amino acids. The V gene end was trimmed by 6 bases and the J gene end by 0 bases; junction bases not matched to a gene: 7. Germline V gene sequence: CDR1 LGHNT, CDR2 FRNRAP. CDR3 region: CASGDRTGYSYEQYF. CDR3 in DNA: TGTGCTAGTGGCGACCGGACAGGGTACTCCTACGAGCAGTACTTC. The whole variable domain, filled in from reference TRBV12-5 and TRBJ2-7, reads DARVTQTPRHKVTEMGQEVTMRCQPILGHNTVFWYRQTMMQGLELLAYFRNRAPLDDSGMPKDRFSAEMPDATLATLKIQPSEPRDSAVYFCASGDRTGYSYEQYFGPGTRLTVT.

This sequence joins TRBV5-4 and TRBJ1-1, with D perhaps matching TRBD1 (5 bases). Germline assignment: CDR1 SGHNT and CDR2 YYREEE (reference sequence). Trimming left V 4 bases short and J 0 bases short, with 16 bases between. The CDR3 loop spans 16 amino acids. In nucleotides, the CDR3 is TGTGCCAGCAGCCCCCCCCCAGGGCGTATGAACACTGAAGCTTTCTTT. Its protein product is CASSPPPGRMNTEAFF.

A few counts support this clone. The genes are TRBV11-2 and TRBJ1-5; 8 nucleotides match TRBD1. The J segment lost 3 bases and the V segment lost 3 bases, leaving 4 bases of the junction unmatched. The CDR3 is 15 residues long. The germline V gene has CDR1 SGHAT and CDR2 FQNNGV. The CDR3 reads CASSFGTGDNQPQHF. The CDR3 DNA follows: TGTGCCAGCAGCTTCGGGACAGGCGACAATCAGCCCCAGCATTTT.

DNA of the CDR3: TGCAGTGCGACAGGGGTAGATACGCAGTATTTT. Protein: CSATGVDTQYF. The rearrangement links TRBV20-1 to TRBJ2-3; 8 nucleotides line up with TRBD1. Trimming cost V 6 bases and J 5 bases; bases outside gene matches: 1. The CDR3 loop spans 11 amino acids. Germline CDR1 and CDR2: DFQATT and SNEGSKA (reference sequence).

This rearrangement joins TRBV7-2 to TRBJ2-5, with 8 positions matching TRBD1. CDR3 size: 14 residues. Per germline, CDR1 SGHTA and CDR2 FQGNSA. The trim removed 5 bases at V and 1 base at J, leaving 3 bases unmatched. The CDR3, as DNA: TGTGCCAGCAGCCTGGGACAGGCCCAAGAGACCCAGTACTTC. Translation gives CASSLGQAQETQYF.

The chain recombines TRBV5-5 with TRBJ1-2; D not resolved. The germline V gene has CDR1 SGHKS and CDR2 YYEKEE (reference sequence). The CDR3 covers 13 residues. The ends were cut back, 0 bases at V and 4 bases at J, with 7 bases in the middle. Here the CDR3 DNA reads TGTGCCAGCAGCTTGGATTACAGCTATGGCTACACCTTC. Translated, it gives CASSLDYSYGYTF.

The rearrangement links TRBV6-1 to TRBJ2-7, with 10 nucleotides matching TRBD1. From germline, CDR1 is MNHNS and CDR2 SASEGT. The CDR3 is 14 residues long. V shed 5 bases and J 3 bases; nucleotides not matched to a gene: 4. The CDR3 reads CASSRTGGNYEQYF. CDR3 bases: TGTGCCAGCAGTAGGACAGGGGGTAACTACGAGCAGTACTTC.

Ten or more counts support this clone. V usage is TRBV5-6 and J usage is TRBJ1-3; 10 nucleotides match TRBD1. The length of the CDR3 is 17 residues. Germline CDR1 SGHDT, CDR2 YYEEEE. The V gene end was trimmed by 3 bases and the J gene end by 4 bases; junction bases not matched to a gene: 10. The CDR3 coding sequence is TGTGCCAGCAGCTACCGACAGACAGGGGGCGCGGGAAACACCATATATTTT. Translating it yields CASSYRQTGGAGNTIYF.

CDR3 nucleotides: TGTGCCATCAGTGAGTCTCCCCCGGGGGCAGAGACCCAGTACTTC. It specifies CAISESPPGAETQYF. This chain links TRBV10-3 with TRBJ2-5; D possibly uses TRBD1 or TRBD2 (6 bases each). The CDR3 is 15 amino acids. Germline assignment: CDR1 ENHRY and CDR2 SYGVKD. V was cut by 0 bases and J by 4 bases, with 12 bases left in between.

Notes on this clone: A far larger clone is only one base removed, so a read error is likely. The same CDR3 is also encoded by other DNA sequences in this sample. DNA for the CDR3: TGCGCCAGCAGCTCCGGGCTGATATCCACAGATACGCAGTATTTT. Its protein is CASSSGLISTDTQYF. The J gene is TRBJ2-3, the V gene TRBV4-1, with no clear D. Trimming took 5 bases from V and 2 from J, leaving 14 bases between them. Germline CDR1 is MGHRA and CDR2 is YSYEKL. This CDR3 is 15 amino acids long.

This sequence joins TRBV9 and TRBJ2-2, with a tentative D call TRBD1 (6 bases). CDR1 and CDR2 (germline): SGDLS, YYNGEE. V was shortened by 4 bases and J by 6 bases, with 19 bases between the two germline ends. The CDR3 has 16 residues. CDR3: CASSTRDTPGPGELFF. The CDR3 DNA follows: TGTGCCAGCAGCACCCGGGACACCCCGGGACCCGGGGAGCTGTTTTTT.